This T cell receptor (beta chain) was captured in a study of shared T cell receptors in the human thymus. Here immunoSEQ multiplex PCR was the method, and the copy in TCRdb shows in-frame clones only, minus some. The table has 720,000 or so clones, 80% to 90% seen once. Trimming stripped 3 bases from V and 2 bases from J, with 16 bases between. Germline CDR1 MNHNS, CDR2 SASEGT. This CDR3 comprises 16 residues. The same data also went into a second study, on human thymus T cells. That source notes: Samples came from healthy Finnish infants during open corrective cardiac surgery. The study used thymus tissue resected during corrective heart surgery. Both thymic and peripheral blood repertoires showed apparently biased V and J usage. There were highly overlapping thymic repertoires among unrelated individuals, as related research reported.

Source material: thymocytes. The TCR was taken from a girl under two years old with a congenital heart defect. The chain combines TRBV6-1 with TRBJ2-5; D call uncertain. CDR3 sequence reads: CASSDCQESFQETQYF. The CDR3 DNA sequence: TGTGCCAGCAGTGACTGTCAGGAATCCTTTCAAGAGACCCAGTACTTC.